This TCR beta chain was captured by sequencing in a study of identical twins. Trimming shortened V by 5 bases and J by 4 bases, and 19 bases separated the two germline ends. CDR1 is SGHRS, CDR2 YFSETQ, per germline. This CDR3 region has 16 residues. TCRdb passed the 5' RACE reads through MiXCR, listing each CDR3 protein once. The table shows 350,000 to 450,000 distinct CDR3 sequences, with around 20% occurring only once. This clonotype was seen many times. This receptor was taken from a man aged 45-60 years in good health. This chain connects TRBV5-1 to TRBJ2-1; possible D gene TRBD2, 6 bases. The source material was naive T cells sorted from blood. CDR3 nucleotides: TGCGCCAGCAGGACGACGGGACTCCAAACATACAATGAGCAGTTCTTC. Encoded protein: CASRTTGLQTYNEQFF.